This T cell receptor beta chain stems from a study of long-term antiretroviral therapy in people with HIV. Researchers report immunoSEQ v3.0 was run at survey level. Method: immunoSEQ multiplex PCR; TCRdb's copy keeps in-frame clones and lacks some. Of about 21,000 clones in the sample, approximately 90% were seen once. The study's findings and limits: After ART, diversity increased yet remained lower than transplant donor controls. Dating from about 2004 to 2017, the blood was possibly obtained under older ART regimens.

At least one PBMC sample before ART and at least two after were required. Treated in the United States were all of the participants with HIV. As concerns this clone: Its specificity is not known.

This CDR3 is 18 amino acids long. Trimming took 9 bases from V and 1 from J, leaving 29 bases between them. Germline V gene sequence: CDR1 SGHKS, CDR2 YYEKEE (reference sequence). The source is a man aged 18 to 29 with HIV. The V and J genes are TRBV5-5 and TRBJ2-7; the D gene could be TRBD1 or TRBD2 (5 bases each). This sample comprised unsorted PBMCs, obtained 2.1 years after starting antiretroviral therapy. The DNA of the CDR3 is TGTGCCACCCCCCACGAGGGCAGCTACAAAGGGGAATCCTACGAGCAGTACTTC. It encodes CATPHEGSYKGESYEQYF.